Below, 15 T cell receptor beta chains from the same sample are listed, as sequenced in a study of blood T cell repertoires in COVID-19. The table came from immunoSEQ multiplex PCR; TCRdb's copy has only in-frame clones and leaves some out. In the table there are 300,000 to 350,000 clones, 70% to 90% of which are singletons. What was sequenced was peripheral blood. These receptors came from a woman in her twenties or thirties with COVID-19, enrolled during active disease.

CDR3 amino acids: CASSLGATEAFF. The CDR3 nucleotides are TGTGCCAGCAGTTTAGGGGCAACTGAAGCTTTCTTT. The chain joins TRBV28 to TRBJ1-1; maybe TRBD1 (5 bases). Trimming left V 2 bases short and J 5 bases short, with 6 bases between. This CDR3 region has 12 residues. The V gene's germline CDR1 is MDHEN and CDR2 SYDVKM. The full variable domain, rest sourced from reference TRBV28 and TRBJ1-1, is DVKVTQSSRYLVKRTGEKVFLECVQDMDHENMFWYRQDPGLGLRLIYFSYDVKMKEKGDIPEGYSVSREKKERFSLILESASTNQTSMYLCASSLGATEAFFGQGTRLTVV.

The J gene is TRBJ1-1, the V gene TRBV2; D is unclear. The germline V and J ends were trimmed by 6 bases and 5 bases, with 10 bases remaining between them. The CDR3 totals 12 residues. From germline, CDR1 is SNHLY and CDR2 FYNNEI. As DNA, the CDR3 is TGTGCCAGCAGCATAAGGACTACTGAAGCTTTCTTT. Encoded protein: CASSIRTTEAFF.

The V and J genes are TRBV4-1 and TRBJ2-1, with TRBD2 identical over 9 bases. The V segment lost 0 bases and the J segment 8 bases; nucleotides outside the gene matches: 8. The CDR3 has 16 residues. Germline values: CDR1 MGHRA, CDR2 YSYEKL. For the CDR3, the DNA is TGCGCCAGCAGCCAAGATGTGCGGGGGGGATGGGATGAGCAGTTCTTC. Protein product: CASSQDVRGGWDEQFF.

Written as DNA, the CDR3 is TGTGCCAGCAGTTTAAGGGGGACAGGGGTTCAGCCCCAGCATTTT. Its protein product is CASSLRGTGVQPQHF. The chain joins TRBV28 to TRBJ1-5, with 10 nucleotides matching TRBD1. Per germline, CDR1 MDHEN and CDR2 SYDVKM. This CDR3 has 15 amino acids. The J segment lost 6 bases and the V segment lost 2 bases, leaving 4 bases of the junction unmatched.

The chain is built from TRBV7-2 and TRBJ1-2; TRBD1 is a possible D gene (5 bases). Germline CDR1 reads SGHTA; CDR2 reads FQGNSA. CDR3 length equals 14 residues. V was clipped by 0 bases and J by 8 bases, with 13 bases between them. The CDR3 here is CASSLAWQGGGYTF. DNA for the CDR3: TGTGCCAGCAGCTTAGCGTGGCAGGGAGGCGGCTACACCTTC.

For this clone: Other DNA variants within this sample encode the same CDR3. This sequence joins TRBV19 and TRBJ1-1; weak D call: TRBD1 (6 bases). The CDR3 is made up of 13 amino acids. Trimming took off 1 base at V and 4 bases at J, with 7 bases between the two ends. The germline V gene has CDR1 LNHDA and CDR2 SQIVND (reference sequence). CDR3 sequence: CASSIGGGTEAFF. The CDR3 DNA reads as TGTGCCAGTAGTATAGGAGGGGGCACTGAAGCTTTCTTT. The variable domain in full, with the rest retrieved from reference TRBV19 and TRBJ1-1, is DGGITQSPKYLFRKEGQNVTLSCEQNLNHDAMYWYRQDPGQGLRLIYYSQIVNDFQKGDIAEGYSVSREKKESFPLTVTSAQKNPTAFYLCASSIGGGTEAFFGQGTRLTVV.

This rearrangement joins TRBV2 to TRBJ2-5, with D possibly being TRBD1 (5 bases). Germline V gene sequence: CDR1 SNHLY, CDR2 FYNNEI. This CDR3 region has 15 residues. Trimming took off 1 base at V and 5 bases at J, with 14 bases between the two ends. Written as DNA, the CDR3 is TGTGCCAGCAGTGAAGAATCCAGGGCCGGGGAGACCCAGTACTTC. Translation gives CASSEESRAGETQYF.

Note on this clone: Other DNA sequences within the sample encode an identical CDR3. CDR3 nucleotide sequence: TGCGCCAGCAGCCCCGGGACAGGGAACACTGAAGCTTTCTTT. Its protein product is CASSPGTGNTEAFF. This chain joins TRBV5-1 and TRBJ1-1; 8 bases match TRBD1. Germline V gene data show CDR1 as SGHRS and CDR2 as YFSETQ. Trimming removed 4 bases from V and 1 base from J; junction bases left unmatched: 3. The CDR3 covers 14 residues.

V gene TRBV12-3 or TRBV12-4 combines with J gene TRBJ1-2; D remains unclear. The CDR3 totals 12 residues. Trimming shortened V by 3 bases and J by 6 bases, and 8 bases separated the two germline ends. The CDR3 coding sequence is TGTGCCAGCAGTTTTACGGGAGATGGCTACACCTTC. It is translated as CASSFTGDGYTF.

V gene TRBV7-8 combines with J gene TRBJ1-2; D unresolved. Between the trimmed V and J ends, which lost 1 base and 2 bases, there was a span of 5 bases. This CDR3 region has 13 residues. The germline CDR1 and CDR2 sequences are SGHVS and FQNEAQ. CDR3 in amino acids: CASSLGQNYGYTF. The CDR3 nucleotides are TGTGCCAGCAGCTTAGGACAAAACTATGGCTACACCTTC.

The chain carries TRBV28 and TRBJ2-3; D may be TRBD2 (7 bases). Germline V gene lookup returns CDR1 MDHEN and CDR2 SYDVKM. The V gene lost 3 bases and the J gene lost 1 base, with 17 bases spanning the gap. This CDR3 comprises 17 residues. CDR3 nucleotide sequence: TGTGCCAGCAGTTTTCCCCTTGCGGGGGCCGGCACAGATACGCAGTATTTT. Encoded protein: CASSFPLAGAGTDTQYF.

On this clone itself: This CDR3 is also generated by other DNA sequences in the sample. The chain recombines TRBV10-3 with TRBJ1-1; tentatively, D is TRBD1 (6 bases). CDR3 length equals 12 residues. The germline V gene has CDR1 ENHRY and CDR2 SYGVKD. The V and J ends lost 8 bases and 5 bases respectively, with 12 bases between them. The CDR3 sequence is CAIGRGLTEAFF. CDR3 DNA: TGTGCCATCGGCAGGGGCCTGACTGAAGCTTTCTTT.

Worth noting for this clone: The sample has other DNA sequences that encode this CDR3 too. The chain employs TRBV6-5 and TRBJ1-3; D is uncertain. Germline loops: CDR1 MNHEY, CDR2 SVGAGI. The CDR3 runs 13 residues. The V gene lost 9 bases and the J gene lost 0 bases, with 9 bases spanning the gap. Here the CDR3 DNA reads TGTGCCAGTAGTCGTAGCTCTGGAAACACCATATATTTT. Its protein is CASSRSSGNTIYF.

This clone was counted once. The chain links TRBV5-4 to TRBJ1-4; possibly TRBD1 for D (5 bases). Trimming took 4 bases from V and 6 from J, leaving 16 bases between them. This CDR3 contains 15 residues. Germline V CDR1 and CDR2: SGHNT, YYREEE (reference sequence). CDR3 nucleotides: TGTGCCAGCAGCGTTCTCGGGACGGGAGATGAAAAACTGTTTTTT. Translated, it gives CASSVLGTGDEKLFF.

CDR3 loop: CASSLLWAEQYF. CDR3 coding DNA: TGTGCCAGCAGCTTGCTTTGGGCGGAGCAGTACTTC. This rearrangement joins TRBV5-6 to TRBJ2-7; D is undetermined. Trimming stripped 1 base from V and 7 bases from J, with 9 bases between. This CDR3 is built from 12 residues. Germline-derived CDR1 and CDR2 are SGHDT and YYEEEE.